This T cell receptor (beta chain) originates from a study of T cell responses to AZD1222 COVID-19 vaccine. The germline gives CDR1 MNHEY, CDR2 SMNVEV (reference sequence). This CDR3 region has 14 residues. V gave up 2 bases and J gave up 1 base, with 8 bases separating them. The protocol was immunoSEQ multiplex PCR, while the TCRdb copy is restricted to in-frame clones and leaves out a portion. Found here are about 140,000 clones, 88% of them singletons; the top ten hold 2.5% to 3.5%. Study findings and constraints: There were vaccine-associated CD4 TCRs across spike, dominant at 160-218 and 743-854. In the spike-specific TCR repertoire, nearly half reportedly target unmutated variant regions. Baseline testing showed seropositivity in only 5 or 6 AZD1222 recipients.

About this clone: Antigen: not known.

V and J are TRBV27 and TRBJ1-2; the D is unclear. The receptor's source is an adult who received the AZD1222 COVID-19 vaccine. The sequencing used peripheral blood, collected 28 days after the second AZD1222 dose. The CDR3, as DNA: TGTGCCAGCAGTTTAAGCTGGGGTAACTATGGCTACACCTTC. It codes for CASSLSWGNYGYTF.